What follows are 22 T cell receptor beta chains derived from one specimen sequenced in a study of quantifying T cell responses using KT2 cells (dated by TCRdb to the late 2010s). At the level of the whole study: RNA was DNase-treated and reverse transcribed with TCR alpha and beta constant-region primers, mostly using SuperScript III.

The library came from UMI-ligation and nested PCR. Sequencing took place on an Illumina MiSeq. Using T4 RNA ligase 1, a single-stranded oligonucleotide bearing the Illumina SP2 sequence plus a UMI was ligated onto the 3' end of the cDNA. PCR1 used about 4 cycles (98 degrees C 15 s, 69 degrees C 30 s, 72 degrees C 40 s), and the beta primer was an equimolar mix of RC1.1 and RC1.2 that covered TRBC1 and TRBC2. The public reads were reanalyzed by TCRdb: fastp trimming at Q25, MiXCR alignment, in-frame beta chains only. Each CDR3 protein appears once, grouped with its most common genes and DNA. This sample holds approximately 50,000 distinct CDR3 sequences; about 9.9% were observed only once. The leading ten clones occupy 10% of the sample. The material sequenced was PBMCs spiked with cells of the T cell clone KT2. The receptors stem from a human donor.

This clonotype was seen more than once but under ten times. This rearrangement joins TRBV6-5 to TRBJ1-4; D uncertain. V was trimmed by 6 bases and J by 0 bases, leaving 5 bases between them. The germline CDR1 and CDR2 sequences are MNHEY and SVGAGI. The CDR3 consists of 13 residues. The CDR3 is CASRAPTNEKLFF. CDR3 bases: TGTGCCAGCAGGGCCCCAACTAATGAAAAACTGTTTTTT.

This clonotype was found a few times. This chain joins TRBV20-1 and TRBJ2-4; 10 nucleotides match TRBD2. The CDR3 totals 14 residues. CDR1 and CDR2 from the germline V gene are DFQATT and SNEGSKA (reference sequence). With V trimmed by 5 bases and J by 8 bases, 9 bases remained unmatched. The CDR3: CSACQSGRAHIQYF. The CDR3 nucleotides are TGCAGTGCTTGCCAAAGCGGGAGGGCCCACATTCAGTACTTC.

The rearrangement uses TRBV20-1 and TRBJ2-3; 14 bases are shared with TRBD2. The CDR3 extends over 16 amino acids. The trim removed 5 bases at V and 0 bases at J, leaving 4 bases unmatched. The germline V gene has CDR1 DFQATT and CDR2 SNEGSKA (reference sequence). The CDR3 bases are TGCAGTGCTCCCGGACTAGCGGGGGGAAGCACAGATACGCAGTATTTT. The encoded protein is CSAPGLAGGSTDTQYF.

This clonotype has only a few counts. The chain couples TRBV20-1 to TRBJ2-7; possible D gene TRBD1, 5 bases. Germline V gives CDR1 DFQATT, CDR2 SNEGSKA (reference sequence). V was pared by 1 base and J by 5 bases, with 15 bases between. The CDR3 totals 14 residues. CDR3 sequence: CSARVAGRSNEQYF. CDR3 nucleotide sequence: TGCAGTGCTAGAGTAGCAGGGCGGAGCAACGAGCAGTACTTC.

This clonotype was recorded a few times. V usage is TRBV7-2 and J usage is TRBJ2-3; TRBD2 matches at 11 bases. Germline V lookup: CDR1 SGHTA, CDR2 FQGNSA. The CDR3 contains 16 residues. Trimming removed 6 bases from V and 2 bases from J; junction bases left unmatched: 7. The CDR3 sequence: CASSPLAGGFTDTQYF. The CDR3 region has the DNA TGTGCCAGCAGTCCCCTAGCGGGAGGATTCACAGATACGCAGTATTTT.

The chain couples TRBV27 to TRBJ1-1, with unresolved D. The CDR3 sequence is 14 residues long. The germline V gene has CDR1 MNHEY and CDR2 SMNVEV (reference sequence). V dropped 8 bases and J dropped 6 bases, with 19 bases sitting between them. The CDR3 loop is CASRPAVVGAEAFF. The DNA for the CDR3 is TGTGCCAGCCGACCGGCAGTGGTGGGCGCTGAAGCTTTCTTT.

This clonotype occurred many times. The CDR3: CASSLAGGGGTDTQYF. The CDR3 DNA is TGCGCCAGCAGCTTGGCGGGGGGCGGAGGCACAGATACGCAGTATTTT. The V gene is TRBV5-1, the J gene TRBJ2-3; a weak D match, TRBD2 (7 bases). Trimming removed 0 bases at V and 1 base at J, with 12 bases between. CDR1 SGHRS and CDR2 YFSETQ come from the germline V gene. The CDR3 spans 16 residues.

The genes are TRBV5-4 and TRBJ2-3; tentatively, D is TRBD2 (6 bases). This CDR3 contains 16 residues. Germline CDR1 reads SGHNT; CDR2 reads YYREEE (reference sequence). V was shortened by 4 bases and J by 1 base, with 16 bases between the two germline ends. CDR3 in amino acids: CASSRWGRGGTDTQYF. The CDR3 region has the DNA TGTGCCAGCAGCCGTTGGGGCCGCGGGGGCACAGATACGCAGTATTTT.

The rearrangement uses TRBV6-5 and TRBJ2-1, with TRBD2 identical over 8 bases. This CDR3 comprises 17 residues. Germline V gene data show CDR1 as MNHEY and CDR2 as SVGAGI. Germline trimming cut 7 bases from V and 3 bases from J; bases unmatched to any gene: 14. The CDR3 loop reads CASNPGGGVAVYNEQFF. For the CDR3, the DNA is TGTGCCAGCAATCCGGGGGGGGGAGTTGCGGTCTACAATGAGCAGTTCTTC.

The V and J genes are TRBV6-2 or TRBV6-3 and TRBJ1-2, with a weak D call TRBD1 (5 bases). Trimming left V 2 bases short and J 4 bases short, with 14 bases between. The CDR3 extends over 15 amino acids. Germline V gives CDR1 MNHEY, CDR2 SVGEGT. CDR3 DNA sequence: TGTGCCAGCAGTTACGGGGGGATTGACTCCTATGGCTACACCTTC. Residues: CASSYGGIDSYGYTF.

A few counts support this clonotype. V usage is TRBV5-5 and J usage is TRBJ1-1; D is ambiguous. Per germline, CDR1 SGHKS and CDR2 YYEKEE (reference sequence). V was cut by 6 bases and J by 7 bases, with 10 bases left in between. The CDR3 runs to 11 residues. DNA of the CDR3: TGTGCCAGCATCGGAGCAAGTGAAGCTTTCTTT. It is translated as CASIGASEAFF.

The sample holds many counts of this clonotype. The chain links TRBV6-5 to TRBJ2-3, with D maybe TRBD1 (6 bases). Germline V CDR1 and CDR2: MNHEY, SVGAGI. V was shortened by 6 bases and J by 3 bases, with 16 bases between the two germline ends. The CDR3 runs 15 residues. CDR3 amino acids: CASRIRGMGTDTQYF. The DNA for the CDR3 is TGTGCCAGCAGAATCAGGGGAATGGGGACAGATACGCAGTATTTT.

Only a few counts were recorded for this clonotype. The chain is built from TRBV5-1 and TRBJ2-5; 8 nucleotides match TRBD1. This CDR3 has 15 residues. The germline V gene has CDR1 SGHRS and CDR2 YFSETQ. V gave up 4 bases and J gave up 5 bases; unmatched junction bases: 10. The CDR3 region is CASSPLQGAKETQYF. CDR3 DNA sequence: TGCGCCAGCAGCCCCCTTCAGGGGGCAAAGGAGACCCAGTACTTC.

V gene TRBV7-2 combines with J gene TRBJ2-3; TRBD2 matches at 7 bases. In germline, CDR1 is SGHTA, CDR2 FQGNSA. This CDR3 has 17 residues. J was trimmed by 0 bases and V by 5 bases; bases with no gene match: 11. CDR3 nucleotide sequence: TGTGCCAGCAGCCCGAAGCTAGCGGCCTTCAGCACAGATACGCAGTATTTT. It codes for CASSPKLAAFSTDTQYF.

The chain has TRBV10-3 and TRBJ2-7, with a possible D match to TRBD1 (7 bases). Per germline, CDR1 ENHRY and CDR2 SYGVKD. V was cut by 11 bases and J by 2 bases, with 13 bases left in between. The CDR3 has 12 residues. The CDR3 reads CASGDSPYEQYF. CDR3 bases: TGTGCCTCGGGGGACAGCCCCTACGAGCAGTACTTC.

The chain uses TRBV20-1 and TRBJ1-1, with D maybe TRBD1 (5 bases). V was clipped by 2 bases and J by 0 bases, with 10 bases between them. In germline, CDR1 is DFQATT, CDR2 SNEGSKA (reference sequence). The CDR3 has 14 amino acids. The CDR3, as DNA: TGCAGTGCTAGACGGGGACCGCTGAACACTGAAGCTTTCTTT. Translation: CSARRGPLNTEAFF.

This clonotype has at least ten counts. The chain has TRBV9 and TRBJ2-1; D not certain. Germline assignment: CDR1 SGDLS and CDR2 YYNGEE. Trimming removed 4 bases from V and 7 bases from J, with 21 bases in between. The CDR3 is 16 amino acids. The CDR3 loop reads CASSPSGDSFRNEQFF. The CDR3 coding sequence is TGTGCCAGCAGCCCTAGTGGGGATAGTTTTCGGAATGAGCAGTTCTTC. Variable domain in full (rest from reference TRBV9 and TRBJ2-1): DSGVTQTPKHLITATGQRVTLRCSPRSGDLSVYWYQQSLDQGLQFLIQYYNGEERAKGNILERFSAQQFPDLHSELNLSSLELGDSALYFCASSPSGDSFRNEQFFGPGTRLTVL.

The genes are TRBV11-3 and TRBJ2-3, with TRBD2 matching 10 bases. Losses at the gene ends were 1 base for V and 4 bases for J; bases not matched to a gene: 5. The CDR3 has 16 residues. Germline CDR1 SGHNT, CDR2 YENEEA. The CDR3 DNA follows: TGTGCCAGCAGCTTAGGGCTAGCGGGAGTCGCAGATACGCAGTATTTT. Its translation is CASSLGLAGVADTQYF.

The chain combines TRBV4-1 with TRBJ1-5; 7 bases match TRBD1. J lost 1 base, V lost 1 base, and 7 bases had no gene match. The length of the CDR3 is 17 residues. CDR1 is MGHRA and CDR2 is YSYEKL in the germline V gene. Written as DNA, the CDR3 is TGCGCCAGCAGCCAAGGTAGGGGGCGGAGGAGCAATCAGCCCCAGCATTTT. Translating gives CASSQGRGRRSNQPQHF.

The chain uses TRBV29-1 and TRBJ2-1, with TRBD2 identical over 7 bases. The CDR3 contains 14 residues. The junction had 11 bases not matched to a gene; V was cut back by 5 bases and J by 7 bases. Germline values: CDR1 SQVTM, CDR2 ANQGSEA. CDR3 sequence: CSVISGGSVNEQFF. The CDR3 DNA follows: TGCAGCGTTATAAGCGGCGGGAGTGTGAATGAGCAGTTCTTC.

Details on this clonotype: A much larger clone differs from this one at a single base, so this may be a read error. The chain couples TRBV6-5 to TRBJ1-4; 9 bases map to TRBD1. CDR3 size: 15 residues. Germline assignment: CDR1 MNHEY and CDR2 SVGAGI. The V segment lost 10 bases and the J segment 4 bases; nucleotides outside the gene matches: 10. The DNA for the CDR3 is TGTGCCATCGGACCCGGGACAGGGAATAATGAAAAACTGTTTTTT. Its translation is CAIGPGTGNNEKLFF.

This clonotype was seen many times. The CDR3 protein is CASSPPRAGSGTDTQYF. DNA for the CDR3: TGTGCCAGCAGCCCCCCGAGGGCGGGTTCAGGCACAGATACGCAGTATTTT. The genes are TRBV7-2 and TRBJ2-3, with a tentative D call TRBD2 (5 bases). The CDR3 sequence is 17 residues long. With 5 bases removed from V and 1 base from J, the gap between germline ends came to 19 bases. From germline, CDR1 is SGHTA and CDR2 FQGNSA. Full variable domain (remainder filled in from reference TRBV7-2 and TRBJ2-3): GAGVSQSPSNKVTEKGKDVELRCDPISGHTALYWYRQSLGQGLEFLIYFQGNSAPDKSGLPSDRFSAERTGGSVSTLTIQRTQQEDSAVYLCASSPPRAGSGTDTQYFGPGTRLTVL.